This passage covers 30 T cell receptor beta chains from one sample sequenced in a study of sequential checkpoint blockade in melanoma. Some clones are missing from TCRdb's copy, which holds only in-frame ones; the method was immunoSEQ multiplex PCR. Counted here are roughly 18,000 clones, 45% to 65% occurring once; the ten biggest clones make up roughly a sixth. The treatment is: randomized to nivolumab then ipilimumab (arm A) or the reverse (arm B). This material consisted of CD8+ T cells sorted from blood (inferred from file names), taken from a patient given nivolumab and ipilimumab in sequence. All receptors derive from a human donor with melanoma.

The rearrangement uses TRBV4-3 and TRBJ2-5; TRBD2 matches at 9 bases. This CDR3 contains 16 residues. Germline V gene lookup returns CDR1 LGHNA and CDR2 YSLEER. Trimming cost V 4 bases and J 5 bases; bases outside gene matches: 11. The CDR3 DNA reads TGCGCCAGCAGCCGCCTAGTGCCTAGCGGGAAGGAGACCCAGTACTTC. This translates into CASSRLVPSGKETQYF.

This chain connects TRBV30 to TRBJ2-3, with TRBD2 matching over 9 bases. The CDR3 consists of 15 residues. The V gene end was trimmed by 0 bases and the J gene end by 3 bases; junction bases not matched to a gene: 4. Germline CDR1 GTSNPN, CDR2 SVGIG (reference sequence). This CDR3 is CAWSVDAGGTDTQYF. CDR3 nucleotides: TGTGCCTGGAGTGTAGATGCGGGAGGGACAGATACGCAGTATTTT.

The chain combines TRBV4-1 with TRBJ2-7, with TRBD2 matching over 11 bases. Germline-derived CDR1 and CDR2 are MGHRA and YSYEKL. The CDR3 totals 15 residues. After removal of 4 bases from V and 3 bases from J, the junction contained 5 bases not matched to a gene. The CDR3 sequence: CASSLTSGSIYEQYF. The CDR3 nucleotides read TGCGCCAGCAGCCTAACTAGCGGGAGTATCTACGAGCAGTACTTC.

V gene TRBV5-6 combines with J gene TRBJ2-3; 7 bases are shared with TRBD1. From germline, CDR1 is SGHDT and CDR2 YYEEEE. The J segment lost 3 bases and the V segment lost 0 bases, leaving 10 bases of the junction unmatched. The length of the CDR3 is 17 residues. CDR3 sequence reads: CASSLGAGGHGTDTQYF. The CDR3, as DNA: TGTGCCAGCAGCTTGGGGGCAGGGGGACATGGGACAGATACGCAGTATTTT.

With respect to this clone: One junction end does not reproduce the germline sequence, and a read error may be involved. The J gene is TRBJ2-7, the V gene TRBV5-4; 8 nucleotides line up with TRBD2. Germline V gene lookup returns CDR1 SGHNT and CDR2 YYREEE (reference sequence). This CDR3 region has 15 residues. The CDR3 protein is CASSFYGAGVYEQHF. CDR3 coding DNA: TGTGCCAGCAGCTTTTATGGAGCGGGAGTATACGAGCAGCACTTC.

The rearrangement joins TRBV27 to TRBJ2-3; D not resolved. The CDR3 has 12 residues. Germline CDR1 is MNHEY and CDR2 is SMNVEV (reference sequence). V was cut by 7 bases and J by 2 bases, with 7 bases left in between. DNA for the CDR3: TGTGCCAGCAAGAGTTCCACAGATACGCAGTATTTT. Protein sequence: CASKSSTDTQYF.

The chain couples TRBV19 to TRBJ2-7, with no clear D. This CDR3 region has 12 residues. Germline CDR1 LNHDA, CDR2 SQIVND (reference sequence). V lost 1 base to trimming and J lost 6 bases, with 7 bases between them. The CDR3 DNA is TGTGCCAGTAGTATAGGAAGTAGCGAGCAGTACTTC. Translating it yields CASSIGSSEQYF.

The chain recombines TRBV5-5 with TRBJ1-5; TRBD1 might be the D (5 bases). Trimming shortened V by 4 bases and J by 0 bases, and 20 bases separated the two germline ends. From germline, CDR1 is SGHKS and CDR2 YYEKEE (reference sequence). The CDR3 sequence is 18 residues long. The CDR3 bases are TGTGCCAGCAGCCAAGGGGCTACTTGGGGGGATAGCAATCAGCCCCAGCATTTT. Translated: CASSQGATWGDSNQPQHF.

CDR3 DNA sequence: TGTGCCAGCAGCTCGCTACCCCTTGAGGCAGATACGCAGTATTTT. This gives the protein CASSSLPLEADTQYF. The chain employs TRBV5-6 and TRBJ2-3; unclear D gene. CDR3 size: 15 residues. CDR1 and CDR2 (germline): SGHDT, YYEEEE. V dropped 3 bases and J dropped 4 bases, with 15 bases sitting between them.

The J gene is TRBJ1-4, the V gene TRBV7-9; 11 bases align to TRBD1. Germline trimming cut 5 bases from V and 4 bases from J; bases unmatched to any gene: 9. Per the germline V gene, CDR1 is SEHNR and CDR2 is FQNEAQ (reference sequence). This CDR3 region has 17 residues. In DNA, the CDR3 is TGTGCCAGCAGCCAATGGACAGGGGGCGTGGGTAATGAAAAACTGTTTTTT. Encoded protein: CASSQWTGGVGNEKLFF.

The rearrangement uses TRBV27 and TRBJ2-3; D possibly corresponds to TRBD2 (7 bases). The CDR3 has 14 residues. V lost 2 bases and J lost 5, with 11 bases in between. Germline values: CDR1 MNHEY, CDR2 SMNVEV (reference sequence). The CDR3 DNA follows: TGTGCCAGCAGTTTAAATAGGGGGGGAGATACGCAGTATTTT. Amino acids: CASSLNRGGDTQYF.

This chain uses TRBV6-5 with TRBJ1-2; 9 bases are shared with TRBD1. CDR1 and CDR2 from the germline V gene are MNHEY and SVGAGI. V was clipped by 6 bases and J by 5 bases; unmatched bases: 10. CDR3 length equals 15 residues. CDR3 nucleotide sequence: TGTGCCAGCAGACAGGACAGGGGCCCTGATTATGGCTACACCTTC. Protein: CASRQDRGPDYGYTF.

The gene calls are TRBV9 and TRBJ2-1; D is ambiguous. V was pared by 0 bases and J by 6 bases, with 13 bases between. Looked up from germline, CDR1 is SGDLS and CDR2 is YYNGEE. This CDR3 is 15 amino acids long. The CDR3 coding sequence is TGTGCCAGCAGCGTAGAGCCAGGATCGGTCAATGAGCAGTTCTTC. This encodes CASSVEPGSVNEQFF.

The chain joins TRBV6-5 to TRBJ2-1; 7 bases are a match to TRBD2. The J segment lost 5 bases and the V segment lost 7 bases, leaving 11 bases of the junction unmatched. Germline-derived CDR1 and CDR2 are MNHEY and SVGAGI. This CDR3 region has 15 residues. In DNA, the CDR3 is TGTGCCAGCACTCTAGGACTAGAGGGCAACAATGAGCAGTTCTTC. Amino acids: CASTLGLEGNNEQFF.

Points on this clone: The sample has other DNA sequences that encode this CDR3 too. The V call is TRBV15, the J call TRBJ1-1; weak D call: TRBD1 (6 bases). The CDR3 is 17 residues long. Trimming cost V 3 bases and J 1 base, with 18 bases left between them. Germline V gives CDR1 LNHNV, CDR2 YYDKDF (reference sequence). CDR3 in amino acids: CATSRHPTGSANTEAFF. The CDR3 DNA reads TGTGCCACCAGCAGGCACCCTACAGGGTCGGCGAACACTGAAGCTTTCTTT.

The CDR3 spells CASSEAGSTGELFF. The CDR3 DNA reads TGTGCCAGCAGTGAAGCGGGGAGCACCGGGGAGCTGTTTTTT. This chain links TRBV6-4 with TRBJ2-2, with 7 bases that match TRBD2. CDR1 is MRHNA, CDR2 SNTAGT, per germline. CDR3 size: 14 residues. V dropped 3 bases and J dropped 4; count of bases not matched to a gene: 2.

This clone was observed a few times. The genes are TRBV4-1 and TRBJ1-2; 8 bases agree with TRBD1. The V gene end was trimmed by 4 bases and the J gene end by 4 bases; junction bases not matched to a gene: 5. The CDR3 sequence is 14 residues long. Germline CDR1 reads MGHRA; CDR2 reads YSYEKL. The CDR3 loop reads CASSPGQGVYGYTF. DNA of the CDR3: TGCGCCAGCAGCCCAGGACAGGGAGTCTATGGCTACACCTTC.

The rearrangement links TRBV6-1 to TRBJ2-7; 11 positions match TRBD2. V dropped 4 bases and J dropped 1; count of bases not matched to a gene: 9. CDR3 size: 17 residues. The germline V gene encodes CDR1 MNHNS and CDR2 SASEGT. For the CDR3, the DNA is TGTGCCAGCAGTGCCGCTCTAGGGACTAGCGGATCCTACGAGCAGTACTTC. It encodes CASSAALGTSGSYEQYF.

The V call is TRBV6-1, the J call TRBJ2-3; weak D call: TRBD2 (7 bases). Trimming left V 4 bases short and J 6 bases short, with 11 bases between. The CDR3 has 13 residues. Germline CDR1 reads MNHNS; CDR2 reads SASEGT. As DNA, the CDR3 is TGTGCCAGCAGTGGCGGGGGCGCCGATACGCAGTATTTT. This gives the protein CASSGGGADTQYF.

J is TRBJ2-3 and V is TRBV5-1; possible D gene TRBD2, 6 bases. The ends were cut back, 2 bases at V and 5 bases at J, with 9 bases in the middle. The germline V gene has CDR1 SGHRS and CDR2 YFSETQ. The CDR3 is 13 amino acids. This CDR3 is CASSFGGLDTQYF. Here the CDR3 DNA reads TGCGCCAGCAGCTTCGGGGGACTAGATACGCAGTATTTT.

CDR3 sequence reads: CASSVSGSYEQYF. CDR3 DNA sequence: TGTGCCAGCAGCGTGTCAGGGTCCTACGAGCAGTACTTC. V gene TRBV9 combines with J gene TRBJ2-7; possible D gene TRBD1, 5 bases. Between the trimmed V and J ends, which lost 2 bases and 1 base, there was a span of 7 bases. Per the germline V gene, CDR1 is SGDLS and CDR2 is YYNGEE. The CDR3 sequence is 13 residues long.

The rearrangement joins TRBV10-1 to TRBJ1-4; unclear D gene. The CDR3 consists of 13 residues. The V and J ends lost 3 bases and 9 bases respectively, with 11 bases between them. Germline assignment: CDR1 WNHNN and CDR2 SYGVQD (reference sequence). The CDR3 protein is CASSDRRRQKLFF. The CDR3 DNA is TGCGCCAGCAGTGATAGGAGACGGCAAAAACTGTTTTTT.

This clone was detected only a few times. This CDR3 reads CASSQDTGSTTGELFF. The CDR3 coding sequence is TGTGCCAGCAGCCAAGATACGGGATCGACCACCGGGGAGCTGTTTTTT. The chain links TRBV4-2 to TRBJ2-2; a possible D gene is TRBD2 (5 bases). Germline V gene data show CDR1 as LGHNA and CDR2 as YNFKEQ. V was clipped by 0 bases and J by 4 bases, with 12 bases between them. The CDR3 loop spans 16 amino acids.

This clone was counted between two and nine times. This chain connects TRBV28 to TRBJ2-1; 12 bases are shared with TRBD2. CDR1 is MDHEN, CDR2 SYDVKM, per germline. Germline trimming cut 7 bases from V and 8 bases from J; bases unmatched to any gene: 9. The CDR3 has 15 amino acids. This CDR3 reads CASTLAGGLGDEQFF. The CDR3 DNA is TGTGCCAGCACCCTAGCGGGAGGGCTAGGGGATGAGCAGTTCTTC.

Written as DNA, the CDR3 is TGTGCCAGCAGTTCCCTAAGGGTTGAGACAGGGGAGTCCTACGAGCAGTACTTC. Residues: CASSSLRVETGESYEQYF. J is TRBJ2-7 and V is TRBV28; 8 nucleotides agree with TRBD1. CDR3 length: 18 amino acids. V shed 4 bases and J 1 base; nucleotides not matched to a gene: 15. The germline V gene has CDR1 MDHEN and CDR2 SYDVKM.

This rearrangement joins TRBV27 to TRBJ1-4, with D unclear. This CDR3 spans 14 amino acids. CDR1 and CDR2 (germline): MNHEY, SMNVEV (reference sequence). V gave up 3 bases and J gave up 8 bases, with 13 bases separating them. The CDR3 spells CASSFGPGGEKLFF. The CDR3 coding sequence is TGTGCCAGCAGTTTCGGGCCCGGAGGGGAAAAACTGTTTTTT.

Relative to its sample, this clone is medium-sized (0.01 to 0.1%). The gene calls are TRBV27 and TRBJ1-2; 9 bases align to TRBD1. The V segment lost 8 bases and the J segment 8 bases; nucleotides outside the gene matches: 9. CDR1 and CDR2 from the germline V gene are MNHEY and SMNVEV (reference sequence). The CDR3 extends over 13 amino acids. The CDR3 loop is CASAGQGGKGYTF. The DNA of the CDR3 is TGTGCCAGCGCGGGACAGGGTGGGAAAGGCTACACCTTC.

V and J are TRBV9 and TRBJ2-1; weak D call: TRBD2 (6 bases). With 2 bases removed from V and 7 bases from J, the gap between germline ends came to 16 bases. CDR3 length: 15 amino acids. Per the germline V gene, CDR1 is SGDLS and CDR2 is YYNGEE. This CDR3 reads CASSVHPQGGNEQFF. The CDR3 coding sequence is TGTGCCAGCAGCGTGCACCCTCAAGGAGGGAATGAGCAGTTCTTC. The variable domain in full, with the rest retrieved from reference TRBV9 and TRBJ2-1, is DSGVTQTPKHLITATGQRVTLRCSPRSGDLSVYWYQQSLDQGLQFLIQYYNGEERAKGNILERFSAQQFPDLHSELNLSSLELGDSALYFCASSVHPQGGNEQFFGPGTRLTVL.

This clone appeared a few times. The rearrangement links TRBV10-3 to TRBJ1-1; TRBD1 matches at 8 bases. Germline lookup yields CDR1 ENHRY and CDR2 SYGVKD. With 4 bases clipped from V and 8 bases from J, the junction kept 6 bases outside the gene matches. This CDR3 has 13 residues. CDR3 sequence (DNA): TGTGCCATCAGTGTAAACGACAGGGGCGAAGCTTTCTTT. Its translation is CAISVNDRGEAFF.

This chain connects TRBV6-5 to TRBJ1-2, with 9 bases fitting TRBD1. J was trimmed by 7 bases and V by 0 bases; bases with no gene match: 6. The germline V gene has CDR1 MNHEY and CDR2 SVGAGI. This CDR3 region has 15 residues. The CDR3 spells CASSYSGTGFFGYTF. DNA of the CDR3: TGTGCCAGCAGTTACTCCGGGACAGGGTTTTTTGGCTACACCTTC.